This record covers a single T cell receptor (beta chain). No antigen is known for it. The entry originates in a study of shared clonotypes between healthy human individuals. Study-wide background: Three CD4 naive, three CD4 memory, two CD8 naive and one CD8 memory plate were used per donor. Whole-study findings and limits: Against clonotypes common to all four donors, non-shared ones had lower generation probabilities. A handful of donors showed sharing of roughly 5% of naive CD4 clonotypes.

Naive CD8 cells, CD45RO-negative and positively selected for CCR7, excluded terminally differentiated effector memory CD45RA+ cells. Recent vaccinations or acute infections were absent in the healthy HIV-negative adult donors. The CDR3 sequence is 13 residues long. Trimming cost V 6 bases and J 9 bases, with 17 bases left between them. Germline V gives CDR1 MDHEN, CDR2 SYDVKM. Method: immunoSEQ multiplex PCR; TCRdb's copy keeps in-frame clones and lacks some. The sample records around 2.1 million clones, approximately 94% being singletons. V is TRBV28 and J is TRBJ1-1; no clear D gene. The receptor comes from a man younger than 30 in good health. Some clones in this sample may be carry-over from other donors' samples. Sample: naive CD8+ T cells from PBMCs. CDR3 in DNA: TGTGCCAGCAGCCCCGCGGAAGGGCGGAAAGCTTTCTTT. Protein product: CASSPAEGRKAFF.